This is a list of T cell receptor beta chains from one sample in a study of CD8+CD57+ T cells in acquired aplastic anemia. Each CDR3 protein gets one entry after TCRdb re-called the reads with MiXCR. This sample has around 150,000 distinct CDR3 sequences, with around two fifths found just once. The specimen was sorted CD4+, CD8+, or CD8+CD57+ T cells (not recorded which) from PBMCs. These receptor sequences come from a human donor in good health, serving as a control. Both conserved end residues are part of each CDR3. Fields, in order: clone size, V gene, CDR3 protein. Clone size appears in some rows only: once, few, many, or a class for an expanded clone.

clone size: few; V gene: TRBV6-1; CDR3 protein: CASSEAFVGAYNEQFF
clone size: few; V gene: TRBV24-1; CDR3 protein: CATSDTNTGELFF
clone size: .; V gene: TRBV30; CDR3 protein: CAWRFLGQAGTEAFF
clone size: .; V gene: TRBV2; CDR3 protein: CASSGGGYTF
clone size: many; V gene: TRBV11-2; CDR3 protein: CASSFLRGQGTTEAFF
clone size: many; V gene: TRBV5-4; CDR3 protein: CASSSSFIQETQYF
clone size: .; V gene: TRBV10-2; CDR3 protein: CASTQDRSGYTF
clone size: .; V gene: TRBV7-6; CDR3 protein: CATDPGVETQYF
clone size: once; V gene: TRBV11-2; CDR3 protein: CASSSRTGQETQYF
clone size: few; V gene: TRBV18; CDR3 protein: CASSPGVRDNEQFF
clone size: .; V gene: TRBV11-3; CDR3 protein: CASSRGSGASYEQYF
clone size: .; V gene: TRBV7-6; CDR3 protein: CATSRVGETRYF
clone size: .; V gene: TRBV2; CDR3 protein: CASSEIGQPQHF
clone size: .; V gene: TRBV12-3/TRBV12-4; CDR3 protein: CASSSSIGGYTF
clone size: many; V gene: TRBV10-1; CDR3 protein: CASSETVAHEQYF
clone size: many; V gene: TRBV5-1; CDR3 protein: CASSLSSYNEQFF
clone size: many; V gene: TRBV20-1; CDR3 protein: CSARETGGVYEQYF
clone size: many; V gene: TRBV19; CDR3 protein: CASSIGSPGLSQAHEQFF
clone size: few; V gene: TRBV5-4; CDR3 protein: CASSSGHYLGGNQPQHF
clone size: many; V gene: TRBV7-8; CDR3 protein: CASSLARVMNTEAFF
clone size: many; V gene: TRBV10-3; CDR3 protein: CAISRQIPNYGYTF
clone size: many; V gene: TRBV10-3; CDR3 protein: CAISLGEKGSNQPQHF
clone size: few; V gene: TRBV3-1; CDR3 protein: CASSQGPNTEAFF
clone size: many; V gene: TRBV15; CDR3 protein: CATSRDLTRAGNTIYF
clone size: .; V gene: TRBV10-3; CDR3 protein: CAISEPVGEDEQYF
clone size: .; V gene: TRBV7-9; CDR3 protein: CASSQQRKGDTQYF
clone size: .; V gene: TRBV5-1; CDR3 protein: CASRITPSQANEKLFF
clone size: many; V gene: TRBV7-2; CDR3 protein: CASSFSGGNTEAFF
clone size: many; V gene: TRBV6-1; CDR3 protein: CASSPGVGGYTF
clone size: .; V gene: TRBV6-1; CDR3 protein: CTSTMKQGRNGYTF
clone size: many; V gene: TRBV24-1; CDR3 protein: CATSARASSTDTQYF
clone size: .; V gene: TRBV19; CDR3 protein: CASSRGQELNTEAFF
clone size: many; V gene: TRBV5-1; CDR3 protein: CASGTQKNTDTQYF
clone size: .; V gene: TRBV12-3/TRBV12-4; CDR3 protein: CASSLDEGVPSREQYF
clone size: .; V gene: TRBV20-1; CDR3 protein: CSVGEYTQYF
clone size: many; V gene: TRBV6-1; CDR3 protein: CASTPRTAGYTF
clone size: .; V gene: TRBV10-3; CDR3 protein: CAISDLSGAAYEQYF
clone size: .; V gene: TRBV12-3/TRBV12-4; CDR3 protein: CASSPTIPHLAGGSTDTQYF
clone size: once; V gene: TRBV19; CDR3 protein: CASSISSASSGEQYF
clone size: many; V gene: TRBV5-1; CDR3 protein: CASSLGTGGDYEQYF
clone size: many; V gene: TRBV2; CDR3 protein: CASSERQGGLKETQYF
clone size: many; V gene: TRBV12-3/TRBV12-4; CDR3 protein: CASRYSGGPKAFF
clone size: many; V gene: TRBV2; CDR3 protein: CASKRESGTGELFF
clone size: many; V gene: TRBV12-3/TRBV12-4; CDR3 protein: CASRGTGNSPLHF
clone size: many; V gene: TRBV5-1; CDR3 protein: CASSSRDGHYEQYF
clone size: many; V gene: TRBV20-1; CDR3 protein: CSARKEVSGGRVKLFF
clone size: many; V gene: TRBV6-1; CDR3 protein: CASSEVSGGEAFF
clone size: many; V gene: TRBV20-1; CDR3 protein: CSARAVGGRGKVNQPQHF
clone size: .; V gene: TRBV7-2; CDR3 protein: CASSPPRGRSYGYTF